This entry lists 6 T cell receptor beta chains sequenced from one sample in a study of blood T cell repertoires in COVID-19. Measured with immunoSEQ multiplex PCR; TCRdb has only the in-frame clones, and not every one. The sample holds 65,000 to 80,000 clones, roughly nine tenths seen once. Sequencing input: peripheral blood. The origin of the receptors is a human donor in a cohort sampled during active COVID-19.

V gene TRBV28 combines with J gene TRBJ2-4; 9 bases fit TRBD1. The V gene's germline CDR1 is MDHEN and CDR2 SYDVKM. CDR3 length equals 16 residues. Trimming removed 6 bases from V and 5 bases from J; junction bases left unmatched: 11. The CDR3 DNA reads TGTGCCAGCAGAACTTACAGGGGGCTGGAGGAAAACATTCAGTACTTC. Its protein is CASRTYRGLEENIQYF.

The gene calls are TRBV4-3 and TRBJ2-7; 9 bases line up with TRBD2. Unmatched junction bases numbered 3, after V lost 0 bases and J lost 6 bases. The CDR3 loop spans 14 amino acids. Germline V gives CDR1 LGHNA, CDR2 YSLEER. This CDR3 reads CASSQEFSGSEQYF. The CDR3 DNA sequence: TGCGCCAGCAGCCAAGAATTTAGCGGGAGCGAGCAGTACTTC.

The V gene is TRBV7-2, the J gene TRBJ2-5, with 8 bases identical to TRBD2. The CDR3 contains 15 residues. The J segment lost 5 bases and the V segment lost 5 bases, leaving 10 bases of the junction unmatched. Germline V gene sequence: CDR1 SGHTA, CDR2 FQGNSA. CDR3 region: CASSDRRGGMETQYF. The DNA of the CDR3 is TGTGCCAGCAGCGACCGTCGCGGGGGGATGGAGACCCAGTACTTC.

The chain couples TRBV24-1 to TRBJ2-1, with 14 positions matching TRBD2. Germline CDR1 is KGHDR and CDR2 is SFDVKD. J was trimmed by 4 bases and V by 3 bases; bases with no gene match: 1. This CDR3 comprises 16 residues. The CDR3 DNA reads as TGTGCCACCAGTGATAGACTAGCGGGAGGGTACAATGAGCAGTTCTTC. This encodes CATSDRLAGGYNEQFF.

This rearrangement joins TRBV15 to TRBJ2-7; TRBD1 might be the D (8 bases). CDR3 length: 15 residues. Germline CDR1 and CDR2: LNHNV and YYDKDF (reference sequence). Trimming shortened V by 1 base and J by 3 bases, and 13 bases separated the two germline ends. The CDR3 protein is CATSRAYRGGYEQYF. Written as DNA, the CDR3 is TGTGCCACCAGCAGAGCCTACAGGGGGGGCTACGAGCAGTACTTC.

This clone occurred once. The V gene is TRBV5-8, the J gene TRBJ2-1; 9 bases are shared with TRBD2. Per germline, CDR1 SGHTS and CDR2 YDEGEE. Trimming removed 2 bases from V and 9 bases from J; junction bases left unmatched: 6. The CDR3 has 14 amino acids. The CDR3 is CASSFGLAYIEQFF. The DNA for the CDR3 is TGTGCCAGCAGCTTTGGACTAGCGTATATTGAGCAGTTCTTC. The variable domain in full, completed from reference TRBV5-8 and TRBJ2-1, reads EAGVTQSPTHLIKTRGQQATLRCSPISGHTSVYWYQQALGLGLQFLLWYDEGEERNRGNFPPRFSGRQFPNYSSELNVNALELEDSALYLCASSFGLAYIEQFFGPGTRLTVL.